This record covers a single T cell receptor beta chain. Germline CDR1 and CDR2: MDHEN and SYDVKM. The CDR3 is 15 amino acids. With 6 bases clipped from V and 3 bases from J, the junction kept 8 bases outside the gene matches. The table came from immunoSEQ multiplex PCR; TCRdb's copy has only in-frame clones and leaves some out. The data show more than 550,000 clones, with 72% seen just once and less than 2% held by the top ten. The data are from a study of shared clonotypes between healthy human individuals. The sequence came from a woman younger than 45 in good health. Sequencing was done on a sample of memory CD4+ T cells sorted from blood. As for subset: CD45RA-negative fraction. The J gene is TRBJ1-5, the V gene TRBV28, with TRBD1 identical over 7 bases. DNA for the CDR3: TGTGCCAGCAGACCTTCCGACAGGGACAATCAGCCCCAGCATTTT. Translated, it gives CASRPSDRDNQPQHF.